Described below is a single T cell receptor (beta chain) sequence and its context. Its antigen is not known. Trimming cost V 4 bases and J 7 bases; bases outside gene matches: 4. Germline V gene sequence: CDR1 MGHRA, CDR2 YSYEKL. CDR3 size: 13 residues. Produced via immunoSEQ multiplex PCR; TCRdb's table is partial and in-frame only. Of some 1,900,000 clones listed, around 96% were seen once; the top ten hold 1% to 1.5%. The naive CD8 fraction comprised CD45RO-negative cells positively selected for CCR7 and excluded terminally differentiated effector memory CD45RA+ cells. This specimen belongs to a study of shared clonotypes between healthy human individuals. Overall study findings and caveats: Some naive CD4 clonotypes, around 4.9%, turned up in common across several donors. Generally, naive subsets came out with larger estimated richness than memory subsets.

The sample taken for sequencing was naive CD8+ T cells sorted from blood. The rearrangement uses TRBV4-1 and TRBJ2-7, with TRBD2 matching over 10 bases. The sequence derives from a man between 18 and 35 years old in good health. CDR3 in amino acids: CASSPGLAEEQYF. As DNA, the CDR3 is TGCGCCAGCAGCCCCGGACTAGCGGAAGAGCAGTACTTC.